Detailed here is one T cell receptor (beta chain). The sample originates from a study of blood T cell repertoires in COVID-19. For the study at large: The samples span acute and convalescent COVID-19 from the United States, Italy and Spain. The analysed material was cDNA or gDNA that came from T cells, B-cell-depleted T cells, or PBMCs.

CDR3 size: 15 residues. The V segment lost 8 bases and the J segment 3 bases; nucleotides outside the gene matches: 10. Germline V gene data show CDR1 as LNHDA and CDR2 as SQIVND (reference sequence). Study members were between about 18 and 100 years old and lived in 20 to 30 US regions. Original processing notes: It was from reference gene primer amplification that nucleated cell counts were estimated. TCRdb's copy holds only in-frame clones and misses some; the assay was immunoSEQ multiplex PCR. The V and J calls and the clone size are those of that table, but D and trimming were determined from the DNA. Of about 170,000 clones in the sample, roughly nine tenths were seen once.

Sequencing was performed on PBMCs or T cells enriched from blood (not recorded which). The genes are TRBV19 and TRBJ1-5, with 7 nucleotides matching TRBD1. The clonotype originates from a human donor with acute COVID-19. The donor label of this sample is uncertain. The CDR3 here is CASDPGTDHNQPQHF. CDR3 sequence (DNA): TGTGCCAGTGACCCCGGGACAGACCACAATCAGCCCCAGCATTTT.